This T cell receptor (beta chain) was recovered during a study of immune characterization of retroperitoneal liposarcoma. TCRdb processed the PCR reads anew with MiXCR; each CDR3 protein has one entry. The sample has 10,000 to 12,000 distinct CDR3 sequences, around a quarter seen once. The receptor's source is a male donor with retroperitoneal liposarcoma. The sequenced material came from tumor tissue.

CDR3 residues: CASSLTSGSRNEQFF. The CDR3 DNA is TGTGCCAGCAGTTTAACTAGCGGGAGTAGGAATGAGCAGTTCTTC. V usage is TRBV28 and J usage is TRBJ2-1; 11 bases line up with TRBD2. Germline V gene data show CDR1 as MDHEN and CDR2 as SYDVKM. The CDR3 is 15 amino acids. With 2 bases clipped from V and 7 bases from J, the junction kept 4 bases outside the gene matches.